This TCR beta chain was sequenced in a study of cytotoxic CD8 clonotypes in ibrutinib-treated CLL (dated by TCRdb to 2020 to 2023). With respect to the entire study: The cohort was composed of about 10 relapsed/refractory and 15 treatment-naive patients; IGHV unmutated status was identified in about 17 patients. Responses were partial in some 24 patients and complete in 2; after median around 66 months follow-up, about 14 stayed in remission and approximately twelve progressed. The response samples were drawn at a median of 12 months into treatment, with a range of about 6 to 36 months. Of the 70 to 100 people in the trial, roughly 27 had longitudinal samples available. Every remission and progressive disease sample was obtained while ibrutinib was still being received by the patients. Samples averaged approximately 250,000 productive templates and around 91,000 productive rearrangements. Cryopreserved peripheral blood mononuclear cells were obtained before treatment, at response, and at either sustained remission or disease progression. Here is what the overall study found, with its caveats: Sampling times were not matched between patients in sustained remission and patients whose disease was progressing, and lymph node repertoires were not examined. Public clonotypes were found to be uncommon and were observed to contract or remain stable during treatment; the increase in clonality was shown to reflect expansion of private clonotypes at ibrutinib response. At baseline, clonality was higher than in age-matched healthy donors and showed a strong correlation with circulating CD8+ T-cell counts. An increase in clonality was observed at ibrutinib response, with clonality remaining stable during sustained remission and falling back toward baseline at progression.

V is pruned by 0 bases and J by 2 bases, leaving 4 bases of the junction without a gene match. The germline V gene provides CDR1 SGHRS and CDR2 YFSETQ. Counted from cysteine to phenylalanine, this CDR3 has 16 amino acids. Only the CDR3 portion is preserved as DNA: 48 bases, with reading frame beginning at the first base. The time point tag for this specimen amounts to: about twelve months on ibrutinib. For TCR beta library preparation, roughly 2 micrograms of genomic DNA were isolated from cryopreserved PBMCs. High-throughput TCR beta sequencing was performed on longitudinal blood samples from CLL patients receiving ibrutinib monotherapy. Patients were enrolled in a phase 2 open-label single-center ibrutinib monotherapy trial. Concerning this clone: This receptor's antigen is unknown. Nothing much larger sits one base from this clone, and base qualities are not available.

The goal of deep resolution MiSeq sequencing was a depth between 1 in 1 million and 1 in 200,000 T cells, and coverage averaged 10x per clonotype. TCR beta libraries were generated with the immunoSEQ hsTCRB Kit. The original pipeline was this. The data were analyzed with ImmunoSEQ Analyzer and ImmunoSEQ Data Assistant, and V, D and J gene assignments followed IMGT definitions. Clonality, which ranges from 0 to 1, was calculated as one minus the normalized Shannon entropy of productive rearrangement frequencies. Public clonotype analysis was restricted to overrepresented clonotypes comprising at least 0.05% of each patient's repertoire. Around 12 age-matched healthy donor repertoires from immuneACCESS were used as controls for clonality. This immuneACCESS table, as held by TCRdb, lists in-frame sequences with V and J called but not all clones. Of the missing ones, under half trace to an unresolved V gene in checked studies; the others have no known cause. The DNA was the basis for D and trimming; V, J and clone size are from that table. Within this sample are 85,000 or so clones, with around 79% of them counted one time only. The ten largest clones represent approximately 5% of the sample.

Material: PBMCs, obtained after 12 months of ibrutinib treatment. The chain is made from TRBV5-1 and TRBJ2-7, with 11 middle bases fitting TRBD1. This TCR was recovered from a human donor with chronic lymphocytic leukemia. The bases are TGCGCCAGCAGCTTGGATGGGGACAGGGGGGCCTACGAGCAGTACTTC. Its coded protein is CASSLDGDRGAYEQYF.